The TCR beta chain described here comes from a study of blood T cell repertoires in COVID-19. Study information: Nucleic acid was either cDNA or gDNA, and it came from T cells, B-cell-depleted T cells, or PBMCs.

In the original processing: Reference gene primer amplification gave nucleated cell count estimates. Produced via immunoSEQ multiplex PCR; TCRdb's table is partial and in-frame only. That table gives V, J and clone size, and the DNA gave D and trimming. The data show about 130,000 clones, about 80% seen once. The CDR3 sequence is 13 residues long. Trimming pared 3 bases from V and 2 bases from J, leaving 4 bases between. Looked up from germline, CDR1 is KGHSH and CDR2 is LQKENI. The specimen was peripheral blood. The TCR was taken from a woman aged 50 to 65 with acute or convalescent COVID-19. J is TRBJ2-2 and V is TRBV18; no definite D call. CDR3 nucleotide sequence: TGTGCCAGCTCACCCCTAAACACCGGGGAGCTGTTTTTT. Protein product: CASSPLNTGELFF.